These 24 T cell receptor beta chains share one sample of origin, sequenced in a study of cytomegalovirus exposure and HLA in healthy donors. PCR primers comprised 60 Vbeta and 13 Jbeta primers. The assay was immunoSEQ multiplex PCR, and TCRdb's table has in-frame clones only and misses some. The profile shows 150,000 to 200,000 clones, 65% to 85% of them singletons. Sequencing used PBMCs. The receptor set was obtained from a woman aged 30 to 39 in good health and CMV-seropositive.

V and J are TRBV9 and TRBJ1-5; 7 bases are shared with TRBD1. Germline CDR1 reads SGDLS; CDR2 reads YYNGEE. V was clipped by 2 bases and J by 2 bases; unmatched bases: 7. The CDR3 consists of 16 residues. CDR3 nucleotides: TGTGCCAGCAGCGTCGGCGGGACAGCCGGCAATCAGCCCCAGCATTTT. Protein product: CASSVGGTAGNQPQHF.

This chain joins TRBV5-4 and TRBJ1-2, with a tentative D call TRBD1 (6 bases). This CDR3 contains 16 residues. In germline, CDR1 is SGHNT, CDR2 YYREEE (reference sequence). V gave up 1 base and J gave up 1 base, with 14 bases separating them. CDR3 nucleotides: TGTGCCAGCAGCTTGTGGGGCAGGGGATTTAACTATGGCTACACCTTC. This codes for CASSLWGRGFNYGYTF.

V usage is TRBV18 and J usage is TRBJ1-2; 8 bases match TRBD1. CDR3 length: 13 residues. Looked up from germline, CDR1 is KGHSH and CDR2 is LQKENI. The ends lost 5 bases at V and 4 bases at J; junction bases unmatched: 3. The CDR3 sequence is CASSDGQGYGYTF. The CDR3 DNA follows: TGTGCCAGCTCAGACGGACAGGGCTATGGCTACACCTTC.

The chain combines TRBV7-9 with TRBJ1-2; 7 bases are shared with TRBD1. This CDR3 is 15 amino acids long. V was pared by 2 bases and J by 8 bases, with 11 bases of the junction left unmatched. The germline gives CDR1 SEHNR, CDR2 FQNEAQ (reference sequence). CDR3 amino acids: CASSLSGQAPRGYTF. The CDR3, as DNA: TGTGCCAGCAGCTTAAGTGGACAGGCTCCGAGGGGCTACACCTTC.

In its sample, this clone was seen once. The chain combines TRBV7-2 with TRBJ2-5; 8 nucleotides match TRBD2. The CDR3 is 16 residues long. Germline V CDR1 and CDR2: SGHTA, FQGNSA. The J segment lost 4 bases and the V segment lost 6 bases, leaving 13 bases of the junction unmatched. In DNA, the CDR3 is TGTGCCAGCAGGCCCCCCAATGGCGGGGGGAGAGAGACCCAGTACTTC. It translates to CASRPPNGGGRETQYF. Complete variable domain (other parts from reference TRBV7-2 and TRBJ2-5): GAGVSQSPSNKVTEKGKDVELRCDPISGHTALYWYRQSLGQGLEFLIYFQGNSAPDKSGLPSDRFSAERTGGSVSTLTIQRTQQEDSAVYLCASRPPNGGGRETQYFGPGTRLLVL.

This clone was detected once. V gene TRBV28 combines with J gene TRBJ2-3, with 11 bases matching TRBD2. This CDR3 has 15 residues. Germline V gives CDR1 MDHEN, CDR2 SYDVKM. The trim removed 6 bases at V and 7 bases at J, leaving 9 bases unmatched. CDR3 sequence reads: CASRIAGGPTHTQYF. DNA of the CDR3: TGTGCCAGCAGGATAGCGGGGGGGCCCACCCATACGCAGTATTTT.

V is TRBV5-1 and J is TRBJ2-3; D is unresolved. CDR1 and CDR2 from the germline V gene are SGHRS and YFSETQ. The CDR3 is made up of 14 amino acids. Trimming stripped 0 bases from V and 1 base from J, with 6 bases between. The CDR3 loop reads CASSLAPGTDTQYF. The DNA for the CDR3 is TGCGCCAGCAGCTTGGCCCCGGGCACAGATACGCAGTATTTT. Looking up the rest from reference TRBV5-1 and TRBJ2-3 gives the full variable domain: KAGVTQTPRYLIKTRGQQVTLSCSPISGHRSVSWYQQTPGQGLQFLFEYFSETQRNKGNFPGRFSGRQFSNSRSEMNVSTLELGDSALYLCASSLAPGTDTQYFGPGTRLTVL.

The V and J genes are TRBV28 and TRBJ2-1; 9 bases fit TRBD1. V lost 5 bases to trimming and J lost 12 bases; unmatched junction nucleotides: 14. The CDR3 sequence is 15 residues long. The germline V gene has CDR1 MDHEN and CDR2 SYDVKM. The CDR3 DNA sequence: TGTGCCAGCAGTAGGATGGGACAGGGAATTTTTGGGCAGTTCTTC. Its translation: CASSRMGQGIFGQFF. The full variable domain, completed using reference TRBV28 and TRBJ2-1, is DVKVTQSSRYLVKRTGEKVFLECVQDMDHENMFWYRQDPGLGLRLIYFSYDVKMKEKGDIPEGYSVSREKKERFSLILESASTNQTSMYLCASSRMGQGIFGQFFGPGTRLTVL.

V usage is TRBV2 and J usage is TRBJ2-7; 10 bases align to TRBD2. Per germline, CDR1 SNHLY and CDR2 FYNNEI. With 4 bases clipped from V and 5 bases from J, the junction kept 8 bases outside the gene matches. This CDR3 spans 15 amino acids. This chain's CDR3 is CASSVGAGGHHEQYF. The CDR3 nucleotides are TGTGCCAGCAGTGTCGGAGCGGGGGGGCATCACGAGCAGTACTTC.

V is TRBV9 and J is TRBJ2-2; D perhaps matches TRBD2 (5 bases). From germline, CDR1 is SGDLS and CDR2 YYNGEE. Deletions cut 3 bases from V and 4 bases from J, with 13 bases between. The CDR3 contains 15 residues. In nucleotides, the CDR3 is TGTGCCAGCAGCGCGCCCGGGAATCCCACCGGGGAGCTGTTTTTT. Amino acid sequence: CASSAPGNPTGELFF.

This clone has just a few counts. This CDR3 is CASSPESSGTALINQPQHF. The DNA for the CDR3 is TGTGCCAGCTCACCAGAGAGTTCCGGGACAGCCCTGATCAATCAGCCCCAGCATTTT. The chain combines TRBV18 with TRBJ1-5; 7 nucleotides align to TRBD1. CDR3 length: 19 amino acids. Germline V gene sequence: CDR1 KGHSH, CDR2 LQKENI. Trimming took 2 bases from V and 3 from J; bases not matched to a gene: 16.

The table lists this clone with a few counts. The chain recombines TRBV6-1 with TRBJ1-3, with 9 nucleotides matching TRBD1. Trimming removed 0 bases from V and 3 bases from J; junction bases left unmatched: 3. The CDR3 extends over 16 amino acids. The V gene's germline CDR1 is MNHNS and CDR2 SASEGT. For the CDR3, the DNA is TGTGCCAGCAGTGAAGCGGACAGGGGATTTGGAAACACCATATATTTT. This encodes CASSEADRGFGNTIYF.

The chain links TRBV7-8 to TRBJ1-1; D might be TRBD1 (5 bases). V was pared by 4 bases and J by 4 bases, with 10 bases between. This CDR3 comprises 13 residues. From germline, CDR1 is SGHVS and CDR2 FQNEAQ. The CDR3 region has the DNA TGTGCCAGCAGCTACCAGGGTGGCACTGAAGCTTTCTTT. Residues: CASSYQGGTEAFF.

This chain connects TRBV28 to TRBJ1-6, with TRBD1 matching 8 bases. V shed 3 bases, J shed 8 bases, and the junction held 6 bases outside the gene matches. The CDR3 loop spans 15 amino acids. Germline V gene sequence: CDR1 MDHEN, CDR2 SYDVKM. The CDR3 protein is CASSFTPTGDSPLHF. DNA for the CDR3: TGTGCCAGCAGTTTTACTCCGACAGGGGATTCACCCCTCCACTTT. Full variable domain (outside the CDR3, taken from reference TRBV28 and TRBJ1-6): DVKVTQSSRYLVKRTGEKVFLECVQDMDHENMFWYRQDPGLGLRLIYFSYDVKMKEKGDIPEGYSVSREKKERFSLILESASTNQTSMYLCASSFTPTGDSPLHFGNGTRLTVT.

V usage is TRBV15 and J usage is TRBJ2-7; possible D gene TRBD2, 6 bases. Per the germline V gene, CDR1 is LNHNV and CDR2 is YYDKDF (reference sequence). The CDR3 extends over 14 amino acids. V dropped 5 bases and J dropped 3 bases, with 14 bases sitting between them. The DNA of the CDR3 is TGTGCCACCAGCCTTACGGGGGATATCTACGAGCAGTACTTC. The encoded protein is CATSLTGDIYEQYF.

This chain connects TRBV4-3 to TRBJ2-3; 7 positions match TRBD2. Germline V gene lookup returns CDR1 LGHNA and CDR2 YSLEER. The V segment lost 0 bases and the J segment 3 bases; nucleotides outside the gene matches: 6. CDR3 length: 16 amino acids. CDR3 sequence: CASSQEAAGPTDTQYF. The CDR3 region has the DNA TGCGCCAGCAGCCAAGAGGCAGCGGGGCCTACAGATACGCAGTATTTT.

The J gene is TRBJ2-3, the V gene TRBV28, with a weak D call TRBD1 (5 bases). Trimming removed 11 bases at V and 2 bases at J, with 14 bases between. The CDR3 spans 13 residues. Germline CDR1 is MDHEN and CDR2 is SYDVKM. DNA for the CDR3: TGTGCCGGCCAGGGTCCTTACACAGATACGCAGTATTTT. It translates to CAGQGPYTDTQYF.

The chain joins TRBV9 to TRBJ2-5, with no clear D. The J call may be incorrect, as the DNA end agrees better with TRBJ2-7. CDR3 length: 15 amino acids. From germline, CDR1 is SGDLS and CDR2 YYNGEE. The CDR3 coding sequence is TGTGCCAGCAGCGTCTCCCCTGCGGTTTCCTACGAGCAGTACTTC. It codes for CASSVSPAVSYEQYF.

The gene calls are TRBV7-9 and TRBJ2-7; perhaps TRBD1 as D (5 bases). The germline V gene encodes CDR1 SEHNR and CDR2 FQNEAQ (reference sequence). The germline V and J ends were trimmed by 1 base and 0 bases, with 10 bases remaining between them. The CDR3 spans 15 residues. Here the CDR3 reads CASSLGRVLSYEQYF. The CDR3 nucleotides are TGTGCCAGCAGCTTAGGCAGGGTCCTCTCCTACGAGCAGTACTTC.

The chain couples TRBV25-1 to TRBJ1-2; tentative D call: TRBD1 (6 bases). Trimming took 6 bases from V and 5 from J, leaving 16 bases between them. Germline-derived CDR1 and CDR2 are MGHDK and SYGVNS. The CDR3 runs 14 residues. CDR3 loop: CASSLQGPQYGYTF. The CDR3 DNA is TGTGCCAGCAGCCTACAGGGTCCTCAATATGGCTACACCTTC.

V gene TRBV6-5 combines with J gene TRBJ1-6; 7 bases match TRBD1. Germline V gene sequence: CDR1 MNHEY, CDR2 SVGAGI. Trimming took 5 bases from V and 7 from J; bases not matched to a gene: 8. The CDR3 runs to 15 residues. The CDR3 nucleotides are TGTGCCAGCAGTCGCGACAGGGCGGGGAATTCACCCCTCCACTTT. This translates into CASSRDRAGNSPLHF.

The chain employs TRBV18 and TRBJ1-4, with 8 bases aligning to TRBD1. From germline, CDR1 is KGHSH and CDR2 LQKENI. With V trimmed by 2 bases and J by 8 bases, 7 bases remained unmatched. CDR3 length: 15 residues. DNA of the CDR3: TGTGCCAGCTCACCAGGGGACAGGATCGGCGAAAAACTGTTTTTT. Amino acids: CASSPGDRIGEKLFF. Supplemented by reference TRBV18 and TRBJ1-4, the full variable domain reads NAGVMQNPRHLVRRRGQEARLRCSPMKGHSHVYWYRQLPEEGLKFMVYLQKENIIDESGMPKERFSAEFPKEGPSILRIQQVVRGDSAAYFCASSPGDRIGEKLFFGSGTQLSVL.

The V gene is TRBV4-2, the J gene TRBJ1-1; 11 bases agree with TRBD1. V was clipped by 1 base and J by 0 bases; unmatched bases: 4. CDR1 and CDR2 (germline): LGHNA, YNFKEQ. This CDR3 contains 17 residues. The CDR3 sequence is CASSQVGQGAMNTEAFF. CDR3 DNA sequence: TGTGCCAGCAGCCAAGTAGGACAGGGGGCAATGAACACTGAAGCTTTCTTT.

This sequence joins TRBV11-3 and TRBJ2-1; TRBD2 matches 16 bases. This CDR3 comprises 18 residues. The germline V gene encodes CDR1 SGHNT and CDR2 YENEEA. V lost 5 bases to trimming and J lost 10 bases; unmatched junction nucleotides: 14. The CDR3 nucleotides read TGTGCCAGCAGCCCCGCGGGACTAGCGGGGGGGCTTGGAGGAGAGCAGTTCTTC. Its translation is CASSPAGLAGGLGGEQFF.